Each of the 3 T cell receptor beta chains below was sequenced from the same sample in a study of T cell responses to AZD1222 COVID-19 vaccine. Sequenced by immunoSEQ multiplex PCR; TCRdb stores in-frame clones only, minus some. The repertoire holds 130,000 or so clones, with roughly 90% as singletons. The sequenced sample was peripheral blood, obtained on day 0 of AZD1222 vaccination. These receptors originate from an adult in good health.

The genes are TRBV11-3 and TRBJ2-1; 9 bases agree with TRBD2. The germline CDR1 and CDR2 sequences are SGHNT and YENEEA. V was pared by 7 bases and J by 7 bases, with 8 bases of the junction left unmatched. The CDR3 is 14 amino acids. In DNA form, the CDR3 reads TGTGCCAGCAAAGCGGGAGGCGGGACTAATGAGCAGTTCTTC. This codes for CASKAGGGTNEQFF.

This chain joins TRBV3-1 (or the pseudogene TRBV3-2) and TRBJ1-2; TRBD1 agrees at 7 bases. This CDR3 has 19 residues. Unmatched junction bases numbered 20, after V lost 2 bases and J lost 5 bases. Germline CDR1 LGHDT, CDR2 YNNKEL (reference sequence). The CDR3 loop is CASSQWRRDLRDRGYGYTF. CDR3 sequence (DNA): TGTGCCAGCAGCCAATGGAGGAGGGACCTCCGGGACAGAGGATATGGCTACACCTTC.

The chain combines TRBV7-8 with TRBJ1-1; maybe TRBD1 (5 bases). Trimming stripped 3 bases from V and 0 bases from J, with 14 bases between. Germline values: CDR1 SGHVS, CDR2 FQNEAQ. CDR3 length: 16 amino acids. The CDR3 DNA reads TGTGCCAGCAGCTTGGGAGCGACAGAATTGAACACTGAAGCTTTCTTT. Protein product: CASSLGATELNTEAFF.